The rows below give T cell receptor beta chains drawn from one sample of a study of response to subunit inactivated influenza vaccine. TCRdb ran MiXCR on the RT-PCR reads and lists one entry per CDR3 protein. The sample lists about 780,000 distinct CDR3 sequences; less than 20% were seen once. The starting material was PBMCs from blood, obtained roughly 5 days after vaccination. The receptors come from a man aged 50 to 59 who received an inactivated influenza vaccine. Both conserved end residues are part of each CDR3. A D gene is named only where the DNA matches it firmly. Rows give clone size only sometimes, using once, few, many, or a class for an expanded clone.

d_gene	v_gene	j_gene	abundance	CDR3nt	CDR3aa
NA	TRBV6-1	TRBJ2-7	few	TGTGCCAGCAGCCCCGGCTTCTCTCCCCCCTACGAGCAGTACTTC	CASSPGFSPPYEQYF
TRBD1	TRBV20-1	TRBJ1-6	NA	TGCAGTGCTACGGACAGGGAGAGCTCACCCCTCCACTTT	CSATDRESSPLHF
NA	TRBV12-3/TRBV12-4	TRBJ1-4	many	TGTGCCAGCAGTTTATCAATCGGAAAACTGTTTTTT	CASSLSIGKLFF
TRBD1	TRBV19	TRBJ2-2	NA	TGTGCCAGCAGAACCGGGACAGGGGTGACCGGGGAGCTGTTTTTT	CASRTGTGVTGELFF
TRBD2	TRBV20-1	TRBJ2-3	few	TGCAGTGCTAGAGCCTCGGGCGGGGGGGCAACAGATACGCAGTATTTT	CSARASGGGATDTQYF
NA	TRBV5-8	TRBJ2-7	few	TGTGCCAGCAGCTTAAGACAGGTTGGGGAGCAGTACTTC	CASSLRQVGEQYF
TRBD1	TRBV6-2/TRBV6-3	TRBJ2-1	NA	TGTGCCAGCAGCTGGCCCGGGGACAGGTCCTACAATGAGCAGTTCTTC	CASSWPGDRSYNEQFF
NA	TRBV20-1	TRBJ2-3	many	TGCAGTGCTAGCACCCGGGGCCAGGGGGATACGCAGTATTTT	CSASTRGQGDTQYF
TRBD1	TRBV10-3	TRBJ1-2	NA	TGTGCCATCACCACGGACAGGGGCGGGAGCGGCTACACCTTC	CAITTDRGGSGYTF
TRBD2	TRBV12-3/TRBV12-4	TRBJ2-1	few	TGTGCCAGCAGTTTAGCTGACGCGGGAGATAATGAGCAGTTCTTC	CASSLADAGDNEQFF
TRBD1	TRBV20-1	TRBJ2-3	many	TGCAGTGCCTCTACAGGGGGCGCAGATACGCAGTATTTT	CSASTGGADTQYF
TRBD1	TRBV12-3/TRBV12-4	TRBJ1-1	NA	TGTGCCAGCAGAATAGGGGACAGTAACACTGAAGCTTTCTTT	CASRIGDSNTEAFF
TRBD1	TRBV7-2	TRBJ2-7	few	TGTGCCAGCGCGGGACAGGGCTACGAGCAGTACTTC	CASAGQGYEQYF
NA	TRBV6-1	TRBJ2-2	NA	TGTGCCAGCAGAAAGGCCCTTACGGGCGGGGAGCTGTTTTTT	CASRKALTGGELFF
NA	TRBV27	TRBJ1-5	NA	TGTGCCAGCAGGAGGATTGGGGGCAATCAGCCCCAGCATTTT	CASRRIGGNQPQHF
TRBD2	TRBV7-6	TRBJ2-2	NA	TGTGCCAGCAGCTTAGTCCAAGAGACTAGCGGGTACACCGGGGAGCTGTTTTTT	CASSLVQETSGYTGELFF